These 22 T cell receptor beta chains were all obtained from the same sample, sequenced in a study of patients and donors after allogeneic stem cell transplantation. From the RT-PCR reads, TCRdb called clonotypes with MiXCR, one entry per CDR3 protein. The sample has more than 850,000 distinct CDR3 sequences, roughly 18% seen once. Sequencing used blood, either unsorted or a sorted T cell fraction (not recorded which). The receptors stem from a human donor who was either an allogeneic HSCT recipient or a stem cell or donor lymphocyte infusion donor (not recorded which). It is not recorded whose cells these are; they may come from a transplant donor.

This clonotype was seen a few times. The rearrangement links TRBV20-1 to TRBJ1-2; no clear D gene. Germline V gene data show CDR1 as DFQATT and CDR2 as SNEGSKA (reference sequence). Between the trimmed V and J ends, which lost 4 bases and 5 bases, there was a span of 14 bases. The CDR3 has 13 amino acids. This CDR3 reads CSAKDPDGYGYTF. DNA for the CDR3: TGCAGTGCTAAAGACCCCGACGGGTATGGCTACACCTTC.

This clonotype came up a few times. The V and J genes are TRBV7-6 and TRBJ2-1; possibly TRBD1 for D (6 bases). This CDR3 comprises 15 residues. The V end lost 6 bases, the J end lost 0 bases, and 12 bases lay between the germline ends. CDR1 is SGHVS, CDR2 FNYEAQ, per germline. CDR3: CASSSQGGSYNEQFF. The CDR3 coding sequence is TGTGCCAGCAGTTCTCAAGGGGGCTCCTACAATGAGCAGTTCTTC.

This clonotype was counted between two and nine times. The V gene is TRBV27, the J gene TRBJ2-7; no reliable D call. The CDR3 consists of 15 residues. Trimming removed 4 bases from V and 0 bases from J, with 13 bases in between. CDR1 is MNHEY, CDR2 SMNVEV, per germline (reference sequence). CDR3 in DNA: TGTGCCAGCAGTTGGTCCGGGTCCTACTCCTACGAGCAGTACTTC. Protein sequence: CASSWSGSYSYEQYF.

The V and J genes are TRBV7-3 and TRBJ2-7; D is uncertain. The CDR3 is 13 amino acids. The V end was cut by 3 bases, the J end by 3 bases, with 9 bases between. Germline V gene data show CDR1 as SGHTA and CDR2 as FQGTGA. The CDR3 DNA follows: TGTGCCAGCAGCTTGCAAGCTGGCTACGAGCAGTACTTC. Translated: CASSLQAGYEQYF.

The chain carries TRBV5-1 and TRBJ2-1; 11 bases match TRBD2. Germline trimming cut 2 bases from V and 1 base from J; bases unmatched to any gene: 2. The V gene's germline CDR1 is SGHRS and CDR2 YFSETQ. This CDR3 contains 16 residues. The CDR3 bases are TGCGCCAGCAGCTTCCTAGCGGGAGGATCCTACAATGAGCAGTTCTTC. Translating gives CASSFLAGGSYNEQFF.

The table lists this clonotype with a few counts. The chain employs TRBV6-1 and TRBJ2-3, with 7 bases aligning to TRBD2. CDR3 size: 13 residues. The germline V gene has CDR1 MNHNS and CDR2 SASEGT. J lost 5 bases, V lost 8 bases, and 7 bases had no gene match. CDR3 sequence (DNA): TGTGCCAGCGGGGTGATAGCGGGAGATACGCAGTATTTT. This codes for CASGVIAGDTQYF.

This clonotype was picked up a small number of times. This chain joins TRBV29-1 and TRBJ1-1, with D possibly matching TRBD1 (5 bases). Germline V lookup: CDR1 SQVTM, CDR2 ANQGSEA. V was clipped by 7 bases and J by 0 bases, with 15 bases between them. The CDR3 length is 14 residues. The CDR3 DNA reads TGCAGCGCCGGGACGGCTAGAATGAACACTGAAGCTTTCTTT. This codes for CSAGTARMNTEAFF.

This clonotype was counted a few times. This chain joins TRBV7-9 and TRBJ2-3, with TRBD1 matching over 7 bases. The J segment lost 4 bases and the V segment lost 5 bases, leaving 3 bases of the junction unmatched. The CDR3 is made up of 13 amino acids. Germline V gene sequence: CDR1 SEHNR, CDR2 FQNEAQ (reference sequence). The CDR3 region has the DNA TGTGCCAGCAGCAAGACAGGGTCAGATACGCAGTATTTT. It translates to CASSKTGSDTQYF.

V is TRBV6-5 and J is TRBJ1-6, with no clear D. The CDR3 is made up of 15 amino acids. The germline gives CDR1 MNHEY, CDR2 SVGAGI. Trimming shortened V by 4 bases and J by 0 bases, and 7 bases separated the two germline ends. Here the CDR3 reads CASSSGSSYNSPLHF. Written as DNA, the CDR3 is TGTGCCAGCAGTTCGGGGAGCTCCTATAATTCACCCCTCCACTTT.

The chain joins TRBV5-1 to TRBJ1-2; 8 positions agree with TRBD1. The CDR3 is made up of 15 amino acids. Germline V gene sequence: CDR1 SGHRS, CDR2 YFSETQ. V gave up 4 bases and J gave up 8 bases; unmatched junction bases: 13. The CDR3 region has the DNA TGCGCCAGCAGCCCAGATCAGAGGGCAGGGGGCGGCTACACCTTC. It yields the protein CASSPDQRAGGGYTF.

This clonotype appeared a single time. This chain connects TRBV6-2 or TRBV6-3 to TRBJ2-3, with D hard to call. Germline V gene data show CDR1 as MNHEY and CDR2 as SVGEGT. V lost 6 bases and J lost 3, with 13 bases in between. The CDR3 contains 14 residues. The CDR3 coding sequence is TGTGCCAGCAGCCCATTCGCTCTGACAGATACGCAGTATTTT. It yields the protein CASSPFALTDTQYF.

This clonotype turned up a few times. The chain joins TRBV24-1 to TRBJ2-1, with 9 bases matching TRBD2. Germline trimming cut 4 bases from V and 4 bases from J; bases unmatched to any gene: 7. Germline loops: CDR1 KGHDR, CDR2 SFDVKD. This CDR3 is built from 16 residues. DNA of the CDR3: TGTGCCACCAGTGACTCTAGCGGGGCAATTTACAATGAGCAGTTCTTC. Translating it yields CATSDSSGAIYNEQFF.

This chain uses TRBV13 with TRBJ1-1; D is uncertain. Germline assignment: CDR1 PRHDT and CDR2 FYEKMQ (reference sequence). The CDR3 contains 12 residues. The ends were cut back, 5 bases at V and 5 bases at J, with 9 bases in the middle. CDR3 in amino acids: CASSPQTTEAFF. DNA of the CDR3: TGTGCCAGCAGCCCACAGACTACTGAAGCTTTCTTT.

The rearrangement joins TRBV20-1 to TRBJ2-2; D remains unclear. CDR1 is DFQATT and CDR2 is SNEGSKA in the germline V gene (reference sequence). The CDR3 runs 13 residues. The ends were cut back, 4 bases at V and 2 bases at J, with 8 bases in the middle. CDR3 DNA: TGCAGTGCTATCCCAGCAAACACCGGGGAGCTGTTTTTT. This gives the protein CSAIPANTGELFF.

Written as DNA, the CDR3 is TGTGCCAGCAGTTTAAGGGGGCGATTTCGGGACATTCAGTACTTC. This codes for CASSLRGRFRDIQYF. V and J are TRBV12-3 or TRBV12-4 and TRBJ2-4; 7 nucleotides line up with TRBD1. V was clipped by 2 bases and J by 8 bases; unmatched bases: 9. CDR3 length equals 15 residues.

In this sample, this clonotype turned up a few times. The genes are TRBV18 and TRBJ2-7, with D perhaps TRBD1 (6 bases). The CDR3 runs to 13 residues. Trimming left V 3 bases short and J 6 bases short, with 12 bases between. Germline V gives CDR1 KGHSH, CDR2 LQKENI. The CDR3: CASSPEQGGEQYF. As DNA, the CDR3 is TGTGCCAGCTCACCGGAACAGGGCGGCGAGCAGTACTTC.

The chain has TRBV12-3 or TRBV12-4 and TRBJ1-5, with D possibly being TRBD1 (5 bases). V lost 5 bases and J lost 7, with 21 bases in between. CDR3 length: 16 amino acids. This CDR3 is CASSGGGVRVRQPQHF. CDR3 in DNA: TGTGCCAGCAGTGGGGGGGGGGTGAGGGTCCGGCAGCCCCAGCATTTT.

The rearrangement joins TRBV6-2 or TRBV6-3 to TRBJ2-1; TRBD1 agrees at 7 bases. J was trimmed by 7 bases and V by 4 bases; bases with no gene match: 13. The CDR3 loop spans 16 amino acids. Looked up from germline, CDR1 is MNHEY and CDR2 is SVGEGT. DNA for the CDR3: TGTGCCAGCAGTTCCCCTCTCCCGGGACAGAGGAATGAGCAGTTCTTC. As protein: CASSSPLPGQRNEQFF.

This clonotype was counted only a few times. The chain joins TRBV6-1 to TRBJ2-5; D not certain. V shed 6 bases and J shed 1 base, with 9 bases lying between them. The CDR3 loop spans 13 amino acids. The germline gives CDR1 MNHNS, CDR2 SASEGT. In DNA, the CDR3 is TGTGCCAGCAGGTTACACAGCCAAGAGACCCAGTACTTC. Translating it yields CASRLHSQETQYF.

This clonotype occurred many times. The CDR3 protein is CASRPSGGNTDTQYF. The CDR3 region has the DNA TGTGCCAGCAGGCCAAGCGGGGGGAACACAGATACGCAGTATTTT. The chain recombines TRBV12-3 or TRBV12-4 with TRBJ2-3, with 9 bases identical to TRBD2. V lost 6 bases and J lost 2; bases outside the gene matches: 6. CDR3 length: 15 residues.

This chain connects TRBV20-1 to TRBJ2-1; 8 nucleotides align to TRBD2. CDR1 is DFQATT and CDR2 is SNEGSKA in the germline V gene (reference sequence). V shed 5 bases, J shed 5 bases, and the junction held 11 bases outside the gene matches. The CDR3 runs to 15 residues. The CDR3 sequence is CSAPIGGARDNEQFF. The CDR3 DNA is TGCAGTGCTCCTATCGGGGGGGCAAGGGACAATGAGCAGTTCTTC.

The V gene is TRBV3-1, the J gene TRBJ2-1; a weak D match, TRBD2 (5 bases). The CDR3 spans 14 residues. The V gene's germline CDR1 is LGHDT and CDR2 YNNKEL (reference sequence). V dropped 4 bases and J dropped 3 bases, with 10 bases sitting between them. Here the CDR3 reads CASSLMSGYNEQFF. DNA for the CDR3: TGTGCCAGCAGCCTTATGAGCGGCTACAATGAGCAGTTCTTC.